The clone carrying this T cell receptor beta chain was seen repeatedly, ten times or more. The antigen is unknown. Other DNA sequences in this sample translate to the same CDR3. V was pared by 8 bases and J by 2 bases, with 5 bases of the junction left unmatched. CDR1 and CDR2 (germline): SNHLY, FYNNEI. The CDR3 covers 14 residues. Both subsets, CD45RA+ naive and CD45RA-negative memory, were split from the CD4+ cells. This specimen belongs to a study of shared clonotypes between healthy human individuals. Regarding the study as a whole: A reduction in generation probabilities was seen for non-shared clonotypes relative to those shared by all four donors.

Assay used: immunoSEQ multiplex PCR; TCRdb lists only in-frame clones, some missing. Here the sample spans around 330,000 clones, about 74% being singletons. The chain employs TRBV2 and TRBJ2-2; 7 bases are a match to TRBD2. What was sequenced was memory CD4+ T cells sorted from blood. Noted subset: CD45RA-negative fraction. This receptor was taken from a man aged 25 to 45 in good health. The CDR3 DNA follows: TGTGCCAGCGGCTTAGCGGGCAACACCGGGGAGCTGTTTTTT. This sequence encodes CASGLAGNTGELFF.